This T cell receptor (beta chain) was retrieved from a study of T cells after somatic rescue of genetic block. This CDR3 contains 16 residues. V lost 6 bases to trimming and J lost 4 bases; unmatched junction nucleotides: 11. Germline V CDR1 and CDR2: SEHNR, FQNEAQ (reference sequence). The protocol was immunoSEQ multiplex PCR, while the TCRdb copy is restricted to in-frame clones and leaves out a portion. The table includes tens of thousands of clones, approximately 90% detected once. The sequence derives from a man in his thirties or forties. This chain connects TRBV7-9 to TRBJ2-2; 7 bases agree with TRBD1. The specimen was peripheral blood mononuclear cells (PBMCs). CDR3 bases: TGTGCCAGCAGTCAACCCCGGACAGGCTTCACCGGGGAGCTGTTTTTT. Translated, it gives CASSQPRTGFTGELFF.